One and the same sample provided the 17 T cell receptor beta chains below, sequenced in a study of CD8+ T cells in alopecia areata. Investigators isolated RNA and reverse transcribed it into cDNA to act as the sequencing template. Produced via immunoSEQ multiplex PCR; TCRdb's table is partial and in-frame only. The repertoire consists of approximately 210,000 clones, with approximately 67% occurring once and the leading ten covering around 1.2%. Treatment denoted: oral pan-JAK inhibitor, 5-10 mg twice daily. The sequencing here drew on CD4+ T cells sorted from blood, taken at approximately week 42, from a patient treated with tofacitinib. These receptors originate from a human donor with alopecia areata.

The chain combines TRBV27 with TRBJ1-1; 7 nucleotides align to TRBD1. The CDR3 length is 14 residues. Germline loops: CDR1 MNHEY, CDR2 SMNVEV (reference sequence). V lost 6 bases, J lost 2 bases, and 6 bases stayed unmatched. CDR3 region: CASRLQGTNTEAFF. The CDR3 DNA is TGTGCCAGCAGGCTACAGGGGACAAACACTGAAGCTTTCTTT.

The chain has TRBV28 and TRBJ2-7; 7 bases align to TRBD1. This CDR3 is 15 amino acids long. Germline V lookup: CDR1 MDHEN, CDR2 SYDVKM. Trimming took 6 bases from V and 6 from J; bases not matched to a gene: 14. The CDR3 here is CASSSPGQIKSEQYF. In nucleotides, the CDR3 is TGTGCCAGCAGCTCACCGGGACAGATAAAGTCCGAGCAGTACTTC.

This clone has only one observation. This chain joins TRBV25-1 and TRBJ1-1; D gene ambiguous. The germline V gene has CDR1 MGHDK and CDR2 SYGVNS. Trimming took 8 bases from V and 3 from J, leaving 4 bases between them. The CDR3 runs 10 residues. CDR3 sequence (DNA): TGTGCCAGCCTGGACACTGAAGCTTTCTTT. Its protein is CASLDTEAFF.

J is TRBJ1-2 and V is TRBV7-8; TRBD1 matches 8 bases. This CDR3 is 14 amino acids long. Trimming took 5 bases from V and 6 from J; bases not matched to a gene: 8. CDR1 is SGHVS and CDR2 is FQNEAQ in the germline V gene. The CDR3 reads CASSTRQGKDGYTF. CDR3 DNA: TGTGCCAGCAGCACGCGACAGGGGAAGGATGGCTACACCTTC.

V gene TRBV29-1 combines with J gene TRBJ1-2; no clear D gene. Germline CDR1 and CDR2: SQVTM and ANQGSEA. Trimming cost V 3 bases and J 7 bases, with 6 bases left between them. This CDR3 contains 10 residues. The CDR3 bases are TGCAGCGTTGAGTTGGGTGGCTACACCTTC. The encoded protein is CSVELGGYTF.

This clone was counted a few times. The chain has TRBV5-1 and TRBJ2-1, with 13 bases lining up with TRBD2. CDR1 SGHRS and CDR2 YFSETQ come from the germline V gene. The CDR3 covers 17 residues. Trimming took 2 bases from V and 7 from J; bases not matched to a gene: 9. Here the CDR3 reads CASSFGYSTSGGNEQFF. CDR3 coding DNA: TGCGCCAGCAGCTTCGGTTATTCGACTAGCGGGGGGAATGAGCAGTTCTTC.

The genes are TRBV5-1 and TRBJ2-3, with 8 bases identical to TRBD1. This CDR3 contains 15 residues. The V and J ends lost 3 bases and 0 bases, in that order; junction bases with no gene match: 3. Germline V lookup: CDR1 SGHRS, CDR2 YFSETQ. The CDR3 loop reads CASSSSGGSTDTQYF. As DNA, the CDR3 is TGCGCCAGCAGCTCCTCAGGGGGCAGCACAGATACGCAGTATTTT.

The rearrangement joins TRBV2 to TRBJ1-5; D uncertain. Between the trimmed V and J ends, which lost 6 bases and 7 bases, there was a span of 16 bases. Germline CDR1 and CDR2: SNHLY and FYNNEI. This CDR3 has 14 residues. CDR3 sequence reads: CASSAKTLRQPQHF. Written as DNA, the CDR3 is TGTGCCAGCAGCGCGAAGACACTGCGGCAGCCCCAGCATTTT.

This clone appeared a few times. The J gene is TRBJ1-5, the V gene TRBV29-1, with 7 bases identical to TRBD1. The CDR3 spans 16 residues. Germline CDR1 reads SQVTM; CDR2 reads ANQGSEA. V gave up 5 bases and J gave up 2 bases; unmatched junction bases: 12. The DNA of the CDR3 is TGCAGCGTTTTCACTACAGGGGTAAATGGCAATCAGCCCCAGCATTTT. Encoded protein: CSVFTTGVNGNQPQHF. Drawing the rest from reference TRBV29-1 and TRBJ1-5, the complete variable domain is SAVISQKPSRDICQRGTSLTIQCQVDSQVTMMFWYRQQPGQSLTLIATANQGSEATYESGFVIDKFPISRPNLTFSTLTVSNMSPEDSSIYLCSVFTTGVNGNQPQHFGDGTRLSIL.

The chain employs TRBV11-2 and TRBJ2-7, with D perhaps assigned TRBD1 or TRBD2 (5 bases each). The V end lost 5 bases, the J end lost 6 bases, and 20 bases lay between the germline ends. Germline-derived CDR1 and CDR2 are SGHAT and FQNNGV. The CDR3 is 15 residues long. In DNA, the CDR3 is TGTGCCAGCAGCCAACCGGGACGAGGGGTTACCGAGCAGTACTTC. Protein sequence: CASSQPGRGVTEQYF.

This chain links TRBV5-1 with TRBJ2-1; D remains unclear. The V gene lost 1 base and the J gene lost 5 bases, with 7 bases spanning the gap. CDR3 length: 13 amino acids. CDR1 is SGHRS, CDR2 YFSETQ, per germline. CDR3 nucleotide sequence: TGCGCCAGCAGCTTGAGAAATGACAATGAGCAGTTCTTC. The encoded protein is CASSLRNDNEQFF.

This chain links TRBV25-1 with TRBJ1-1; weak D call: TRBD1 (6 bases). CDR1 and CDR2 from the germline V gene are MGHDK and SYGVNS. V lost 6 bases and J lost 10, with 18 bases in between. This CDR3 has 13 residues. CDR3 DNA: TGTGCCAGCAGAGATAGGGGGGCTTTGGGAGCTTTCTTT. Protein: CASRDRGALGAFF.

The chain couples TRBV5-1 to TRBJ2-3, with 7 bases that match TRBD2. CDR3 length equals 16 residues. The J segment lost 3 bases and the V segment lost 2 bases, leaving 9 bases of the junction unmatched. Germline CDR1 is SGHRS and CDR2 is YFSETQ. CDR3 sequence (DNA): TGCGCCAGCAGCTTCGCTAGCGCCGGGGGGACAGATACGCAGTATTTT. This encodes CASSFASAGGTDTQYF.

This clone has just a few counts. The V gene is TRBV10-3, the J gene TRBJ2-7; 8 bases map to TRBD1. Losses at the gene ends were 0 bases for V and 7 bases for J; bases not matched to a gene: 8. Germline V lookup: CDR1 ENHRY, CDR2 SYGVKD. The CDR3 sequence is 15 residues long. CDR3 DNA: TGTGCCATCAGTGAGTCTCGGCCAGGGGGCGGTGAGCAGTACTTC. This gives the protein CAISESRPGGGEQYF.

In nucleotides, the CDR3 is TGCGCCAGCAGCCAAGTGAGGGGTTTTCTGCAGGGCGTCGGTGATTCACCCCTCCACTTT. Protein: CASSQVRGFLQGVGDSPLHF. The genes are TRBV4-1 and TRBJ1-6; D possibly corresponds to TRBD1 (5 bases). V dropped 1 base and J dropped 8 bases, with 27 bases sitting between them. Per germline, CDR1 MGHRA and CDR2 YSYEKL. The CDR3 sequence is 20 residues long.

This chain links TRBV29-1 with TRBJ2-2; unclear D gene. Germline V CDR1 and CDR2: SQVTM, ANQGSEA. The V end was cut by 7 bases, the J end by 6 bases, with 15 bases between. The length of the CDR3 is 13 residues. CDR3 in DNA: TGCAGCGGGCAATATCAGAAATCCGGGGAGCTGTTTTTT. Translation: CSGQYQKSGELFF.

The chain recombines TRBV9 with TRBJ1-6; 8 nucleotides line up with TRBD1. Per germline, CDR1 SGDLS and CDR2 YYNGEE. V trimming: 2 bases; J trimming: 13 bases; junction bases outside the gene matches: 8. The CDR3 length is 14 residues. The CDR3 spells CASSVYPTGEPLHF. The CDR3, as DNA: TGTGCCAGCAGCGTCTACCCGACAGGGGAGCCCCTCCACTTT.